These 20 T cell receptor beta chains were all obtained from the same sample, sequenced in a study of molecular identifiers for immune sequencing clone quantification. TCRdb called the PCR reads again in MiXCR, with one record for every CDR3 protein. The sample shows about half a million distinct CDR3 sequences, about 26% of them seen only once. Sample: naive CD8+ T cells from blood, with Jurkat cell RNA spiked in. Subset defined: FACS-sorted CD8+CD4-CCR7+CD45RA+ naive T cells. The receptor source for this set is a human donor in good health. Some libraries in this study had Jurkat cell RNA spiked in.

This clonotype was recorded only once. This may arise from a read error, as a much more abundant clone is one base away. The genes are TRBV2 and TRBJ2-2; either TRBD1 or TRBD2 may supply D (6 bases each). Trimming removed 9 bases from V and 0 bases from J, with 11 bases in between. This CDR3 contains 14 residues. Germline CDR1 and CDR2: SNHLY and FYNNEI. CDR3 nucleotide sequence: TGTGCCAGGGGAGGACAGACGAACACCGGGGAGCTGTTTTTT. Residues: CARGGQTNTGELFF.

The chain employs TRBV4-1 and TRBJ1-1; unclear D gene. V lost 2 bases and J 0 bases, leaving 10 bases between the germline ends. There are 15 residues in the CDR3. Germline CDR1 and CDR2: MGHRA and YSYEKL. The CDR3 DNA reads TGCGCCAGCAGCCAATTACAGCTGATGAACACTGAAGCTTTCTTT. Translated: CASSQLQLMNTEAFF.

The chain combines TRBV7-9 with TRBJ2-1, with TRBD2 as a possible D gene (6 bases). V was pared by 6 bases and J by 12 bases, with 18 bases between. The CDR3 is made up of 13 amino acids. Germline V gene lookup returns CDR1 SEHNR and CDR2 FQNEAQ (reference sequence). Written as DNA, the CDR3 is TGTGCCAGCAGTCTCGGACTACGGGGCTTGCAGTTCTTC. As protein: CASSLGLRGLQFF. The full variable domain, rest sourced from reference TRBV7-9 and TRBJ2-1, is DTGVSQNPRHKITKRGQNVTFRCDPISEHNRLYWYRQTLGQGPEFLTYFQNEAQLEKSRLLSDRFSAERPKGSFSTLEIQRTEQGDSAMYLCASSLGLRGLQFFGPGTRLTVL.

This clonotype occurred a few times. This chain connects TRBV20-1 to TRBJ2-7; 13 bases align to TRBD2. Germline trimming cut 0 bases from V and 0 bases from J; bases unmatched to any gene: 5. Germline V lookup: CDR1 DFQATT, CDR2 SNEGSKA (reference sequence). The CDR3 is 17 amino acids. CDR3 loop: CSARDRGLAGLSYEQYF. The CDR3 DNA reads TGCAGTGCTAGAGACCGGGGACTAGCGGGGCTCTCCTACGAGCAGTACTTC.

The chain carries TRBV9 and TRBJ2-7; no clear D gene. Between the trimmed V and J ends, which lost 2 bases and 6 bases, there was a span of 9 bases. Germline CDR1 SGDLS, CDR2 YYNGEE. This CDR3 comprises 12 residues. The chain's CDR3 is CASSVGVGEQYF. The CDR3 bases are TGTGCCAGCAGCGTTGGGGTCGGCGAGCAGTACTTC.

Only a few counts were recorded for this clonotype. The V gene is TRBV6-1, the J gene TRBJ1-1; a possible D gene is TRBD1 (5 bases). CDR3 size: 13 residues. Between the trimmed V and J ends, which lost 8 bases and 3 bases, there was a span of 13 bases. Germline loops: CDR1 MNHNS, CDR2 SASEGT. The chain's CDR3 is CASWGFSHTEAFF. The CDR3 nucleotides read TGTGCCAGCTGGGGGTTCTCGCACACTGAAGCTTTCTTT.

The gene calls are TRBV5-6 and TRBJ2-7, with D tentatively TRBD2 (5 bases). Germline V gene lookup returns CDR1 SGHDT and CDR2 YYEEEE. The germline V and J ends were trimmed by 0 bases and 5 bases, with 9 bases remaining between them. The CDR3 consists of 13 residues. The CDR3 DNA follows: TGTGCCAGCAGCTTGGCCGGAGGTAACGAGCAGTACTTC. Translation: CASSLAGGNEQYF.

As to this clonotype: A much larger clone differs from this one at a single base, so this may be a read error. V and J are TRBV4-1 and TRBJ2-7, with TRBD1 matching over 7 bases. J gave up 2 bases and V 2 bases, and 6 bases lay outside the gene matches. Germline CDR1 MGHRA, CDR2 YSYEKL. The length of the CDR3 is 15 residues. CDR3 sequence: CASSQTGTAAYEQYF. The CDR3 coding sequence is TGCGCCAGCAGCCAAACAGGGACAGCCGCCTACGAGCAGTACTTC.

The chain combines TRBV6-2 or TRBV6-3 with TRBJ2-7; the D call may be TRBD1 or TRBD2 (5 bases each). The CDR3 is 15 residues long. Germline V gene lookup returns CDR1 MNHEY and CDR2 SVGEGT. V lost 6 bases, J lost 0 bases, and 15 bases lay in between. The CDR3 DNA reads TGTGCCAGCAGACAACAGGCGGGTAGCTCCTACGAGCAGTACTTC. Protein: CASRQQAGSSYEQYF.

On this clonotype: Possible read error: a much larger clone is one base away. The chain has TRBV6-6 and TRBJ2-5, with a tentative D call TRBD1 (5 bases). Germline values: CDR1 MNHNY, CDR2 SVGAGI (reference sequence). This CDR3 region has 18 residues. CDR3 coding DNA: TGTGCCAGCAGTAACTCGAGGACACAGGACATATACCAAGAGACCCAGTACTTC. Translating it yields CASSNSRTQDIYQETQYF.

The rearrangement links TRBV28 to TRBJ2-5; TRBD1 matches at 10 bases. The germline CDR1 and CDR2 sequences are MDHEN and SYDVKM. The CDR3 is 16 amino acids. The V and J ends lost 1 base and 4 bases, in that order; junction bases with no gene match: 6. The CDR3 here is CASSLSRTGGGETQYF. The DNA for the CDR3 is TGTGCCAGCAGTTTATCTAGGACAGGGGGAGGAGAGACCCAGTACTTC.

This clonotype has ten or more counts. The V call is TRBV4-3, the J call TRBJ2-7; D gene uncertain. This CDR3 comprises 15 residues. Trimming left V 0 bases short and J 0 bases short, with 9 bases between. Germline V gives CDR1 LGHNA, CDR2 YSLEER. The CDR3 protein is CASSQEGTSSYEQYF. The DNA for the CDR3 is TGCGCCAGCAGCCAAGAGGGCACGAGCTCCTACGAGCAGTACTTC.

As to this clonotype: Just one base apart from a much larger clone, this may be a read error. V gene TRBV28 combines with J gene TRBJ2-3; 8 bases map to TRBD1. Germline CDR1 reads MDHEN; CDR2 reads SYDVKM. CDR3 length equals 16 residues. The V gene end was trimmed by 4 bases and the J gene end by 3 bases; junction bases not matched to a gene: 9. CDR3 sequence reads: CASSSAPDRVTDTQYF. The CDR3 DNA reads TGTGCCAGCAGTTCTGCCCCGGACAGGGTGACAGATACGCAGTATTTT. Full variable domain (rest looked up from reference TRBV28 and TRBJ2-3): DVKVTQSSRYLVKRTGEKVFLECVQDMDHENMFWYRQDPGLGLRLIYFSYDVKMKEKGDIPEGYSVSREKKERFSLILESASTNQTSMYLCASSSAPDRVTDTQYFGPGTRLTVL.

The chain employs TRBV6-6 and TRBJ1-1, with 10 nucleotides matching TRBD1. CDR1 is MNHNY and CDR2 is SVGAGI in the germline V gene (reference sequence). With 6 bases clipped from V and 0 bases from J, the junction kept 4 bases outside the gene matches. This CDR3 is built from 15 residues. This chain's CDR3 is CASSRGTGVNTEAFF. Written as DNA, the CDR3 is TGTGCCAGCAGCCGTGGGACAGGGGTGAACACTGAAGCTTTCTTT.

The chain recombines TRBV3-1 with TRBJ1-5; 8 positions match TRBD1. V lost 3 bases, J lost 0 bases, and 4 bases stayed unmatched. CDR3 size: 16 residues. Germline V gene data show CDR1 as LGHDT and CDR2 as YNNKEL (reference sequence). The CDR3 protein is CASSQTGEVSNQPQHF. CDR3 coding DNA: TGTGCCAGCAGCCAGACAGGGGAGGTTAGCAATCAGCCCCAGCATTTT.

This clonotype was seen many times. The chain is built from TRBV7-9 and TRBJ2-5; D is unclear. Germline lookup yields CDR1 SEHNR and CDR2 FQNEAQ (reference sequence). This CDR3 has 15 amino acids. V was shortened by 3 bases and J by 2 bases, with 13 bases between the two germline ends. The CDR3 region has the DNA TGTGCCAGCAGCTTTCTATCCGTAATTCAAGAGACCCAGTACTTC. Translation gives CASSFLSVIQETQYF. The full variable domain, in which reference TRBV7-9 and TRBJ2-5 provide the parts outside the CDR3, is DTGVSQNPRHKITKRGQNVTFRCDPISEHNRLYWYRQTLGQGPEFLTYFQNEAQLEKSRLLSDRFSAERPKGSFSTLEIQRTEQGDSAMYLCASSFLSVIQETQYFGPGTRLLVL.

At least ten counts were recorded for this clonotype. V usage is TRBV12-3 or TRBV12-4 and J usage is TRBJ1-5; no definite D call. The CDR3 is 15 residues long. The V and J ends lost 1 base and 0 bases respectively, with 7 bases between them. The CDR3 DNA is TGTGCCAGCAGTTTAGACGTTTATAGCAATCAGCCCCAGCATTTT. Translating gives CASSLDVYSNQPQHF.

J is TRBJ2-7 and V is TRBV7-6, with D perhaps being TRBD1 or TRBD2 (5 bases each). CDR1 and CDR2 from the germline V gene are SGHVS and FNYEAQ. The CDR3 is made up of 14 amino acids. The V and J ends lost 1 base and 4 bases respectively, with 11 bases between them. The CDR3: CASSLENWGYEQYF. For the CDR3, the DNA is TGTGCCAGCAGCTTAGAGAATTGGGGGTACGAGCAGTACTTC. The entire variable domain, with the rest obtained from reference TRBV7-6 and TRBJ2-7, is as follows: GAGVSQSPRYKVTKRGQDVALRCDPISGHVSLYWYRQALGQGPEFLTYFNYEAQQDKSGLPNDRFSAERPEGSISTLTIQRTEQRDSAMYRCASSLENWGYEQYFGPGTRLTVT.

This clonotype was detected a few times. This chain links TRBV7-6 with TRBJ1-4; D not certain. The germline V gene has CDR1 SGHVS and CDR2 FNYEAQ. The germline V and J ends were trimmed by 5 bases and 0 bases, with 19 bases remaining between them. The length of the CDR3 is 18 residues. This chain's CDR3 is CASSRNLQQEATNEKLFF. In DNA, the CDR3 is TGTGCCAGCAGCCGCAATCTCCAGCAAGAAGCAACTAATGAAAAACTGTTTTTT.

With respect to this clonotype: This may be a read error, as it is one base from a much larger clone. The V and J genes are TRBV6-2 or TRBV6-3 and TRBJ1-1; D not certain. The V gene's germline CDR1 is MNHEY and CDR2 SVGEGT. Trimming pared 10 bases from V and 4 bases from J, leaving 13 bases between. This CDR3 region has 12 residues. The CDR3 loop is CAIRLLVTEAFF. The CDR3, as DNA: TGTGCCATCAGGCTTTTGGTCACTGAAGCTTTCTTT.